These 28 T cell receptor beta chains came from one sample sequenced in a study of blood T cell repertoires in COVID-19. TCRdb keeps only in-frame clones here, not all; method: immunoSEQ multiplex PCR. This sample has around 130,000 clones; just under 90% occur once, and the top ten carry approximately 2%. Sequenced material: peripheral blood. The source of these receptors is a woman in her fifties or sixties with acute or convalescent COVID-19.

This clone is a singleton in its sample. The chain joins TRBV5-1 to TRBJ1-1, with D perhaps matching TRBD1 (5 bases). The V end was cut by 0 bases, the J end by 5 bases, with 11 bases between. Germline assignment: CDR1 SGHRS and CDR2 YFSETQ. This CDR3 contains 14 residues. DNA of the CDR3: TGCGCCAGCAGCTTGGCGGGGGGATTGACTGAAGCTTTCTTT. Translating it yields CASSLAGGLTEAFF.

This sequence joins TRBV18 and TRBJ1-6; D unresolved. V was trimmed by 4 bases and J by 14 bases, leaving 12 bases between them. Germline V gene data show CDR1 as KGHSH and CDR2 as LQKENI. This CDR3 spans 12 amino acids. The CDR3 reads CASSLTGESLHF. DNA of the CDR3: TGTGCCAGCTCACTAACGGGAGAATCCCTCCACTTT.

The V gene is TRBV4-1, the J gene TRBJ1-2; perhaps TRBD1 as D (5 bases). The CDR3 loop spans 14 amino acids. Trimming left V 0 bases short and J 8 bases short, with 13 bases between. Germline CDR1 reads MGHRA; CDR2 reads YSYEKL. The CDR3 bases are TGCGCCAGCAGCCAAGATGTTCAGGGTTACGGCTACACCTTC. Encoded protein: CASSQDVQGYGYTF.

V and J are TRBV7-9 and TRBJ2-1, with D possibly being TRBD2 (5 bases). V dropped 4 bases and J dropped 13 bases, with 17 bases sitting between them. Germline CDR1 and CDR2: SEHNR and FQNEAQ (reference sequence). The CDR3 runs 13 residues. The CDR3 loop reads CASSSQRPSDQFF. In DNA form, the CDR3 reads TGTGCCAGCAGCTCCCAGCGGCCTTCGGATCAGTTCTTC.

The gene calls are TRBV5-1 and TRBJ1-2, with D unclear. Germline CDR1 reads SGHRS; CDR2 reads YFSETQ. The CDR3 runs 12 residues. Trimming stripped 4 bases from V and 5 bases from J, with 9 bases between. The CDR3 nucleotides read TGCGCCAGCAGCCCCCAGGCATATGGCTACACCTTC. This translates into CASSPQAYGYTF. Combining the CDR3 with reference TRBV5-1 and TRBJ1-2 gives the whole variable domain KAGVTQTPRYLIKTRGQQVTLSCSPISGHRSVSWYQQTPGQGLQFLFEYFSETQRNKGNFPGRFSGRQFSNSRSEMNVSTLELGDSALYLCASSPQAYGYTFGSGTRLTVV.

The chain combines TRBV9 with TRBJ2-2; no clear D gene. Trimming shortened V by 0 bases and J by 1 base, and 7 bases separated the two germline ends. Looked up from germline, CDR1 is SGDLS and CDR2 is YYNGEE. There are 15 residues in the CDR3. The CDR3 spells CASSVVGRNTGELFF. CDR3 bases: TGTGCCAGCAGCGTAGTTGGCAGGAACACCGGGGAGCTGTTTTTT.

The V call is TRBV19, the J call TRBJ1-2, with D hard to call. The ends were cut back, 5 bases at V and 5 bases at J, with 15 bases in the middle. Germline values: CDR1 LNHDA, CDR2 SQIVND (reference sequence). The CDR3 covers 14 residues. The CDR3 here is CASSPGLLIYGYTF. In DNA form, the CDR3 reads TGTGCCAGTAGTCCGGGTCTTCTGATTTATGGCTACACCTTC.

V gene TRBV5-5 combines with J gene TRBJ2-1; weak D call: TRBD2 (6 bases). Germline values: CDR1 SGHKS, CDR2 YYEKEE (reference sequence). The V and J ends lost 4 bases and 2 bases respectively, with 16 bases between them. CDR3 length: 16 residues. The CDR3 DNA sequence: TGTGCCAGCAGCGTCGGAGGGCCACCTCCCTACAATGAGCAGTTCTTC. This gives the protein CASSVGGPPPYNEQFF.

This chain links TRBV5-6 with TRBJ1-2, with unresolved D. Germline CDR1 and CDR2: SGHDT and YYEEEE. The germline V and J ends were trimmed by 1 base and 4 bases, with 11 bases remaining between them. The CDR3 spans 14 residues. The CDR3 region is CASSLYSKSYGYTF. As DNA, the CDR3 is TGTGCCAGCAGCTTGTACAGTAAGTCCTATGGCTACACCTTC.

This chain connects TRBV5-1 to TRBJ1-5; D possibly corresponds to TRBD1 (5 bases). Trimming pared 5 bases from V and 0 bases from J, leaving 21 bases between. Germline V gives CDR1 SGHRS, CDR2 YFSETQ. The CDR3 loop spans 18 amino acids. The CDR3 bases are TGCGCCAGCAGACCAATCCCGAAGGACACCCATAGCAATCAGCCCCAGCATTTT. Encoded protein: CASRPIPKDTHSNQPQHF.

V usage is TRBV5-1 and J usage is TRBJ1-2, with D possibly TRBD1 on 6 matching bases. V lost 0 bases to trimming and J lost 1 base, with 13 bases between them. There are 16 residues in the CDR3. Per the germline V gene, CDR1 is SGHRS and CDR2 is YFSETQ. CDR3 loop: CASSLVGGPYNYGYTF. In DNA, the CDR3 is TGCGCCAGCAGCTTGGTGGGGGGGCCCTATAACTATGGCTACACCTTC.

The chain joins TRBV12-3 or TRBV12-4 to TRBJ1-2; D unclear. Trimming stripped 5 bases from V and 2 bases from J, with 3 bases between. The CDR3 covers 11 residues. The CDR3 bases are TGTGCCAGCAGTATAAACTATGGCTACACCTTC. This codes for CASSINYGYTF.

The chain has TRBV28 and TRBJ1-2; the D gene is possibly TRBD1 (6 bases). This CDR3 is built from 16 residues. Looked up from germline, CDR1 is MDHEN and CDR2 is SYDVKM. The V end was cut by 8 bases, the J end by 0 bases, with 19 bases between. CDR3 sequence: CASLGPGGETNYGYTF. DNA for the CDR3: TGTGCCAGCCTGGGCCCGGGGGGCGAGACTAACTATGGCTACACCTTC.

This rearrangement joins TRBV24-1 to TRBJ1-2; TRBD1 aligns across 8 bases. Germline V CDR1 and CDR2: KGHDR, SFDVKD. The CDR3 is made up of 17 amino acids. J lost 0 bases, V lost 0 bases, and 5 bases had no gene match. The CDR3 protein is CATSDLQRTGPNYGYTF. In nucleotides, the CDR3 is TGTGCCACCAGTGATTTGCAGCGGACAGGGCCTAACTATGGCTACACCTTC.

The DNA of the CDR3 is TGCGCCAGCAGCTCCCGGGGGGAGCGGTATGGCTACACCTTC. Its protein product is CASSSRGERYGYTF. The chain recombines TRBV5-1 with TRBJ1-2; TRBD1 might be the D (5 bases). The V gene lost 3 bases and the J gene lost 5 bases, with 14 bases spanning the gap. From germline, CDR1 is SGHRS and CDR2 YFSETQ. The CDR3 sequence is 14 residues long.

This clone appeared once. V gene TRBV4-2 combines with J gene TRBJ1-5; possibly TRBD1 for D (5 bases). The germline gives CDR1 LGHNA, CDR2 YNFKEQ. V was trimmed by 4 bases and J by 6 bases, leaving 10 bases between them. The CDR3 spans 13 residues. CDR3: CASSPGGGQPQHF. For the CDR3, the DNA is TGTGCCAGCAGCCCGGGGGGAGGTCAGCCCCAGCATTTT.

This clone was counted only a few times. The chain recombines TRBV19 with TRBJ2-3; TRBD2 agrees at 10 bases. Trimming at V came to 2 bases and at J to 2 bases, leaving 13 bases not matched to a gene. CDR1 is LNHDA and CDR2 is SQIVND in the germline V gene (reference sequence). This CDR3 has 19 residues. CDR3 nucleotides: TGTGCCAGTAGTATACCGGCTAGCGGGGGCCTCGATTTCACAGATACGCAGTATTTT. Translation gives CASSIPASGGLDFTDTQYF. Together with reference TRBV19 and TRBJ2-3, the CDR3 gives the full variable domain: DGGITQSPKYLFRKEGQNVTLSCEQNLNHDAMYWYRQDPGQGLRLIYYSQIVNDFQKGDIAEGYSVSREKKESFPLTVTSAQKNPTAFYLCASSIPASGGLDFTDTQYFGPGTRLTVL.

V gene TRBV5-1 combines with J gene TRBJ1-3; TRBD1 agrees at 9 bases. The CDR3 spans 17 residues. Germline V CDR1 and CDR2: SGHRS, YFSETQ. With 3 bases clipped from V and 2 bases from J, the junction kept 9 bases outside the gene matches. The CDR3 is CASSSTTGGATGNTIYF. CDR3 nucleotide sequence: TGCGCCAGCAGCTCTACCACAGGGGGCGCGACTGGAAACACCATATATTTT.

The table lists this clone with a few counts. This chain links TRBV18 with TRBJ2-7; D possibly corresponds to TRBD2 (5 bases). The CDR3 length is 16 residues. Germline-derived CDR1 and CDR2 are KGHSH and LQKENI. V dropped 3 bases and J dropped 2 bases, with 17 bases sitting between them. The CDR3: CASSPEVRRATYEQYF. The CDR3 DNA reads TGTGCCAGCTCACCGGAGGTGCGGCGGGCCACCTACGAGCAGTACTTC.

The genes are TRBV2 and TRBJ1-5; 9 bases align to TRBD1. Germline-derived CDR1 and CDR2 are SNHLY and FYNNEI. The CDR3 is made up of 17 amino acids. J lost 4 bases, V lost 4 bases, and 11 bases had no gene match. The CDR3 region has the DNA TGTGCCAGCAGTGCCGGGACAGGGAACAGGGGGAATCAGCCCCAGCATTTT. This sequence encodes CASSAGTGNRGNQPQHF.

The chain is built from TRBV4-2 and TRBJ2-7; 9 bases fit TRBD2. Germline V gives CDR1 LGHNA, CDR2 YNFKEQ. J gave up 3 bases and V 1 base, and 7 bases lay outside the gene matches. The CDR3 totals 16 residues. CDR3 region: CASSQVASGDLYEQYF. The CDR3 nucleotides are TGTGCCAGCAGCCAAGTGGCTAGCGGGGATCTCTACGAGCAGTACTTC.

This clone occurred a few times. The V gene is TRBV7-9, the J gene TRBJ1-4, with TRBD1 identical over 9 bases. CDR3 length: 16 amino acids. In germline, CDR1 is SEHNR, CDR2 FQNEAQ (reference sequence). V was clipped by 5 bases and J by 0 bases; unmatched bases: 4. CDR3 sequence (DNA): TGTGCCAGCAGCCGAAGACAGGGGGCAACTAATGAAAAACTGTTTTTT. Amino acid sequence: CASSRRQGATNEKLFF.

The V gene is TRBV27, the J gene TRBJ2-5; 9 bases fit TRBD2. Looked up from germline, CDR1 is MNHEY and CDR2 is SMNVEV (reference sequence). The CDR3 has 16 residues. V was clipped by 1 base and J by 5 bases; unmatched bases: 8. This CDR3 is CASSLYAGGPYETQYF. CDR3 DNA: TGTGCCAGCAGTTTATATGCGGGAGGGCCGTATGAGACCCAGTACTTC.

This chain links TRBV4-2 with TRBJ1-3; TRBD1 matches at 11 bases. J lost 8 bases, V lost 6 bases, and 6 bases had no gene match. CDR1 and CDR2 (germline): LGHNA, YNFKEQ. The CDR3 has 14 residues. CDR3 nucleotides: TGTGCCAGCAGTCCGGGACAGGGGGTAGACACCATATATTTT. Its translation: CASSPGQGVDTIYF.

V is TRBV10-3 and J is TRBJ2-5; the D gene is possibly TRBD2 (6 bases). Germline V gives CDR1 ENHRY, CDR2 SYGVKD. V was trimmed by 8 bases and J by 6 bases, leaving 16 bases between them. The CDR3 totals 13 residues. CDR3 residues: CAIGEGDLKTQYF. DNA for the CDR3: TGTGCCATCGGAGAAGGGGACTTGAAGACCCAGTACTTC.

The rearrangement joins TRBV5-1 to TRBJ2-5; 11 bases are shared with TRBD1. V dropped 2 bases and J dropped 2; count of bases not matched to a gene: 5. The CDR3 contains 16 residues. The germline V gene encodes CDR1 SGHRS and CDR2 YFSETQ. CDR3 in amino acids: CASSLGGTGGQETQYF. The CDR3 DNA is TGCGCCAGCAGCTTAGGCGGGACAGGGGGGCAAGAGACCCAGTACTTC. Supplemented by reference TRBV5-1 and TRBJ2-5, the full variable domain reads KAGVTQTPRYLIKTRGQQVTLSCSPISGHRSVSWYQQTPGQGLQFLFEYFSETQRNKGNFPGRFSGRQFSNSRSEMNVSTLELGDSALYLCASSLGGTGGQETQYFGPGTRLLVL.

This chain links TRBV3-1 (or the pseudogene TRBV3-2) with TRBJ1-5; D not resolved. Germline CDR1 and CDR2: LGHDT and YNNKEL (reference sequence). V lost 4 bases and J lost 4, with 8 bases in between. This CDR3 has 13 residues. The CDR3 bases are TGTGCCAGCAGCCTCGAACAGAATCAGCCCCAGCATTTT. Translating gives CASSLEQNQPQHF.

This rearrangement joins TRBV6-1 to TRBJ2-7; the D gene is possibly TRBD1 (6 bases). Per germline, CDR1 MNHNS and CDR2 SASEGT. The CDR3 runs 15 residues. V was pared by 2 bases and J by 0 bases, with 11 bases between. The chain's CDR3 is CASSEMGTISYEQYF. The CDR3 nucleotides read TGTGCCAGCAGTGAAATGGGGACAATCTCCTACGAGCAGTACTTC.